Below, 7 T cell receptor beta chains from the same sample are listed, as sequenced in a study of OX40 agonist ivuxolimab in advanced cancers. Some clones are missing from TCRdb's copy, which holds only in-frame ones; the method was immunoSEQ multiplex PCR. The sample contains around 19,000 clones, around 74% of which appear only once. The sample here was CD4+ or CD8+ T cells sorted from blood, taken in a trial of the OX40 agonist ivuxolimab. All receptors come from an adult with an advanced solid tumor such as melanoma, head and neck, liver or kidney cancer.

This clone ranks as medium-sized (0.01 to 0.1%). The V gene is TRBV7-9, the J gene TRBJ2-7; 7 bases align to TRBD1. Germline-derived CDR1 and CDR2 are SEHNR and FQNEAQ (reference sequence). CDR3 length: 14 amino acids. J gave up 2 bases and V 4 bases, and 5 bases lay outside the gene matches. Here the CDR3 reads CASSSVTGPYEQYF. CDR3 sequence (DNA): TGTGCCAGCAGCTCCGTGACAGGGCCCTACGAGCAGTACTTC.

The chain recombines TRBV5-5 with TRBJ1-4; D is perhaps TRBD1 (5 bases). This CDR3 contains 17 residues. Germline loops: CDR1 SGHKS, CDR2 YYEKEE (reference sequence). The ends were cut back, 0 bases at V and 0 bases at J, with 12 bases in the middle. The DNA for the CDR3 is TGTGCCAGCAGCTTGGGGGACCAAGTTGCAACTAATGAAAAACTGTTTTTT. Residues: CASSLGDQVATNEKLFF.

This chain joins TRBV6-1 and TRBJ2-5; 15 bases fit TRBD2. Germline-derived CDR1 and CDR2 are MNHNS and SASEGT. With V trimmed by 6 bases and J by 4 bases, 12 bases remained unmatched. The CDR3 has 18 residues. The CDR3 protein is CASREQIGLAGGLETQYF. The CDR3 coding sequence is TGTGCCAGCAGAGAACAAATCGGACTAGCGGGGGGGCTAGAGACCCAGTACTTC.

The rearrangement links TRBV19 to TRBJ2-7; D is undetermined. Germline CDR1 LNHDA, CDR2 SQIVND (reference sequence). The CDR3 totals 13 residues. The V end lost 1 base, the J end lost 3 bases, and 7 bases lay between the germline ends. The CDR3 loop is CASSIGQSYEQYF. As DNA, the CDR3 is TGTGCCAGTAGTATAGGCCAGAGCTACGAGCAGTACTTC.

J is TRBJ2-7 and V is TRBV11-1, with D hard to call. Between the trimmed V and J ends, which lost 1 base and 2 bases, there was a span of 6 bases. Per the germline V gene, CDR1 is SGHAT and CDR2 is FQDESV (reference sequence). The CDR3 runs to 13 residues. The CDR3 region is CASSLGLTYEQYF. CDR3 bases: TGTGCCAGCAGCTTAGGTCTGACCTACGAGCAGTACTTC.

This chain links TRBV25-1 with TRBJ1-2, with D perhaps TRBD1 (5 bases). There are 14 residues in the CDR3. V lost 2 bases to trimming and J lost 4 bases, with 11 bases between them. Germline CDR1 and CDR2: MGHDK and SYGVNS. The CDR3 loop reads CASSEAGLVYGYTF. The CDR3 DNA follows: TGTGCCAGCAGTGAAGCAGGGTTAGTCTATGGCTACACCTTC.

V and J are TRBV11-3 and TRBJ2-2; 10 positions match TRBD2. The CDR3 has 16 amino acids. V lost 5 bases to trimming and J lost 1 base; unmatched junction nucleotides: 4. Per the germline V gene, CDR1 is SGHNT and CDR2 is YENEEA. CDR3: CASSARLAGNTGELFF. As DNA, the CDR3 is TGTGCCAGCAGCGCCCGACTAGCGGGGAACACCGGGGAGCTGTTTTTT.